This T cell receptor (beta chain) was recovered during a study of cytomegalovirus exposure and HLA in healthy donors. Across the study: In a previous analysis, 95 million to 130 million unique TCR beta sequences were found from about 190 million T cells.

Study results and limitations: Common viral pathogens seemed to be connected with several of the most significant clusters, according to a later analysis. Most of the TCR beta V segments (in an earlier analysis) were productive either about 87% or about 30% of the time.

The PCR made use of 60 Vbeta and 13 Jbeta primers. Using immunoSEQ multiplex PCR, the repertoire was profiled, and TCRdb retains in-frame clones only, with some absent. The sample yields about 100,000 clones, 65% to 90% seen once. On this clone: The antigen remains unidentified.

V gave up 9 bases and J gave up 5 bases, with 16 bases separating them. Germline V gene lookup returns CDR1 LNHDA and CDR2 SQIVND (reference sequence). The CDR3 spans 13 residues. The rearrangement uses TRBV19 and TRBJ1-1, with D maybe TRBD1 (6 bases). The TCR originated in a woman aged 70-85 years in good health and CMV-seropositive. Sequences were obtained from PBMCs. In DNA form, the CDR3 reads TGTGCCAGCGCATCACAGGGACGTACTGAAGCTTTCTTT. This sequence encodes CASASQGRTEAFF.